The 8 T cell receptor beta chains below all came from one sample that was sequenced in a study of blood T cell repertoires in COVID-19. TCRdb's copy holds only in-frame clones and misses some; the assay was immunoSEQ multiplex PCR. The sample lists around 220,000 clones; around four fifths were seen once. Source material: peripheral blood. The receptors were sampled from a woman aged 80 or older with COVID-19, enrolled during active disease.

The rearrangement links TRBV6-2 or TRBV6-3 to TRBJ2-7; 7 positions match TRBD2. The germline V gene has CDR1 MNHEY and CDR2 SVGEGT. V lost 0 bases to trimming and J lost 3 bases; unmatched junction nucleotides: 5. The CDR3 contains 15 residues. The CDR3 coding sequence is TGTGCCAGCAGTTACTCGCGGACTAGAGGCTACGAGCAGTACTTC. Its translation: CASSYSRTRGYEQYF.

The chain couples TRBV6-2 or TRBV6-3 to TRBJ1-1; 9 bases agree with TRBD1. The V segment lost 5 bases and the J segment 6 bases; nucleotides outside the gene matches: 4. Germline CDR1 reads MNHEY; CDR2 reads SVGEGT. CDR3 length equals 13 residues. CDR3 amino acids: CASSTGTGSEAFF. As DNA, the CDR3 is TGTGCCAGCAGTACCGGGACAGGGTCTGAAGCTTTCTTT.

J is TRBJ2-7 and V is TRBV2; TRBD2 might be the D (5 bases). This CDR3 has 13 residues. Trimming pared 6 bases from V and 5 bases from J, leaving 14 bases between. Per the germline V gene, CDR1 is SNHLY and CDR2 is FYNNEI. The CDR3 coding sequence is TGTGCCAGCAGAGCAAGTAGCGCCAACGAGCAGTACTTC. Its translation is CASRASSANEQYF.

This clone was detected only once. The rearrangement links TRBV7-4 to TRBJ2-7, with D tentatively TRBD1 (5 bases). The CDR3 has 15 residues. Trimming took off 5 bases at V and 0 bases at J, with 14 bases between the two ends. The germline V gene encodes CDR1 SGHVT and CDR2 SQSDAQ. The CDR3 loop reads CASSPTLDSSYEQYF. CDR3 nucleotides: TGTGCCAGCAGCCCCACCCTCGACAGCTCCTACGAGCAGTACTTC.

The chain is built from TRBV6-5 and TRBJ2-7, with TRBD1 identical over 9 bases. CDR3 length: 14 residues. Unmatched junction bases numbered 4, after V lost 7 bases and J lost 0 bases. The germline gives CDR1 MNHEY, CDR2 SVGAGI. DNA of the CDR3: TGTGCCAGCAAAAGGGACAGGGCCTCCTACGAGCAGTACTTC. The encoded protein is CASKRDRASYEQYF.

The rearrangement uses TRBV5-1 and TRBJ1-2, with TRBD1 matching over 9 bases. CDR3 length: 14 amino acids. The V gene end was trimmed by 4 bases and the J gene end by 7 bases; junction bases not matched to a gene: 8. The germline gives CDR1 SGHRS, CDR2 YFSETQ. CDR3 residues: CASSADRGESGYTF. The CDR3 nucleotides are TGCGCCAGCAGCGCCGACAGGGGGGAGTCTGGCTACACCTTC.

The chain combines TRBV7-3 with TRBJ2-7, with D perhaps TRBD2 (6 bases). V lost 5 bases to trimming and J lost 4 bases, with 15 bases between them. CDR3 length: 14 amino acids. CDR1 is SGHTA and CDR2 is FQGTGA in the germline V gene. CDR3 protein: CASSLTPGAYEQYF. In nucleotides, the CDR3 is TGTGCCAGCAGCCTCACCCCGGGAGCATACGAGCAGTACTTC. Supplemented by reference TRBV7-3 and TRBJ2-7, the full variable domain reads GAGVSQTPSNKVTEKGKYVELRCDPISGHTALYWYRQSLGQGPEFLIYFQGTGAADDSGLPNDRFFAVRPEGSVSTLKIQRTERGDSAVYLCASSLTPGAYEQYFGPGTRLTVT.

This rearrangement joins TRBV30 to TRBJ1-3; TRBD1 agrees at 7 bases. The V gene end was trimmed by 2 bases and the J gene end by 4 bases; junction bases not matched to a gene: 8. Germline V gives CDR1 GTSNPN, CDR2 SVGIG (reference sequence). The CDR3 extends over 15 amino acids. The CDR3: CAWSRGGGSGNTIYF. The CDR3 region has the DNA TGTGCCTGGAGTCGCGGAGGGGGCTCCGGAAACACCATATATTTT.